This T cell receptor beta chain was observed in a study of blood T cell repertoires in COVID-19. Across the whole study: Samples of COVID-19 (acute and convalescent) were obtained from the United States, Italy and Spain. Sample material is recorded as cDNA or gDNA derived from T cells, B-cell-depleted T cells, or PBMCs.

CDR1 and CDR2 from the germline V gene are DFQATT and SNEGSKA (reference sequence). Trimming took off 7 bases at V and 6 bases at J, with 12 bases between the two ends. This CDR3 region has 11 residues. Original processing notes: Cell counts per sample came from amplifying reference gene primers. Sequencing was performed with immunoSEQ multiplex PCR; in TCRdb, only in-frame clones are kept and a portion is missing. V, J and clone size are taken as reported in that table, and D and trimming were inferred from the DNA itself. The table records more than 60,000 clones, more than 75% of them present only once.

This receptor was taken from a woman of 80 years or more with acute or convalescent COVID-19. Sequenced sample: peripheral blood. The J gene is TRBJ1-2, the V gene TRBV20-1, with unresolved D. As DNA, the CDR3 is TGCAGTGTCGCGTTTGAACATGGCTACACCTTC. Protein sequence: CSVAFEHGYTF.